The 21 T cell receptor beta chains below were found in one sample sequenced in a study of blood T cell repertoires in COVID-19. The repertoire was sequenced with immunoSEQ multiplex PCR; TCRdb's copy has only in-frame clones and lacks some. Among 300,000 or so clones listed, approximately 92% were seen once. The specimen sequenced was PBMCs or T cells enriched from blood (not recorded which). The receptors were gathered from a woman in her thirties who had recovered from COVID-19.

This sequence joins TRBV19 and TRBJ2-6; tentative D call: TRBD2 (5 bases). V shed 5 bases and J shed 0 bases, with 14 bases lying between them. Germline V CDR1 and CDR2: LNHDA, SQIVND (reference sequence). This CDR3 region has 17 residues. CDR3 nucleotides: TGTGCCAGTAGTTCGGCCACCCGGGGCTCTGGGGCCAACGTCCTGACTTTC. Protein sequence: CASSSATRGSGANVLTF.

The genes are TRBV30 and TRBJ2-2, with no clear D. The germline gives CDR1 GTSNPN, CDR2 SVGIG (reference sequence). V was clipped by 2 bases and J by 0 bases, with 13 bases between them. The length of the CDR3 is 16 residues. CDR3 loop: CAWSSPRVTNTGELFF. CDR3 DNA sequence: TGTGCCTGGAGTTCCCCACGGGTCACGAACACCGGGGAGCTGTTTTTT. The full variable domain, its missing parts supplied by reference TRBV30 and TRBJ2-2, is SQTIHQWPATLVQPVGSPLSLECTVEGTSNPNLYWYRQAAGRGLQLLFYSVGIGQISSEVPQNLSASRPQDRQFILSSKKLLLSDSGFYLCAWSSPRVTNTGELFFGEGSRLTVL.

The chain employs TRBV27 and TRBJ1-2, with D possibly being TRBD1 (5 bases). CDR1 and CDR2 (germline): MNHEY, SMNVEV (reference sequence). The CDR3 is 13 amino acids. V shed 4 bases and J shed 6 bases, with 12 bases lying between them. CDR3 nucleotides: TGTGCCAGCAGTTGGGGGGGAAGGGATGGCTACACCTTC. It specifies CASSWGGRDGYTF.

Written as DNA, the CDR3 is TGCGCCAGCAGCCAGGAGACAGGGCTGGGGACTGAAGCTTTCTTT. It is translated as CASSQETGLGTEAFF. The chain joins TRBV4-1 to TRBJ1-1; 7 nucleotides line up with TRBD1. Looked up from germline, CDR1 is MGHRA and CDR2 is YSYEKL. The CDR3 covers 15 residues. After removal of 3 bases from V and 5 bases from J, the junction contained 9 bases not matched to a gene.

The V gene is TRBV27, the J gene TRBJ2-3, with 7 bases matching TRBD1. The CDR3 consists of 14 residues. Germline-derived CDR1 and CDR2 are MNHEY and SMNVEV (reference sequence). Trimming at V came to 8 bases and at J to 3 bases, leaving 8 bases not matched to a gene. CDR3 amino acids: CASAWDSQTDTQYF. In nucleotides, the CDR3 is TGTGCCAGCGCCTGGGACAGTCAAACAGATACGCAGTATTTT.

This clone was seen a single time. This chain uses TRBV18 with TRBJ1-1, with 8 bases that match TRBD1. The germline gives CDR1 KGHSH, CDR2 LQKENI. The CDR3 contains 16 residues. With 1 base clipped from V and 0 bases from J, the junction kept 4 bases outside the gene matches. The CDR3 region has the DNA TGTGCCAGCTCACCACGGGACAGGATCATGAACACTGAAGCTTTCTTT. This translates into CASSPRDRIMNTEAFF.

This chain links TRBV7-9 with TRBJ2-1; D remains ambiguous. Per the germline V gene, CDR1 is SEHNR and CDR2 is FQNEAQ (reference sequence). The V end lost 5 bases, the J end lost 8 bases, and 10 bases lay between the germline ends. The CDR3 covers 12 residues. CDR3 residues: CASSPTKDEQFF. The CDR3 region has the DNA TGTGCCAGCAGCCCCACAAAAGATGAGCAGTTCTTC. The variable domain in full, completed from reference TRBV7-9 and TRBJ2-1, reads DTGVSQNPRHKITKRGQNVTFRCDPISEHNRLYWYRQTLGQGPEFLTYFQNEAQLEKSRLLSDRFSAERPKGSFSTLEIQRTEQGDSAMYLCASSPTKDEQFFGPGTRLTVL.

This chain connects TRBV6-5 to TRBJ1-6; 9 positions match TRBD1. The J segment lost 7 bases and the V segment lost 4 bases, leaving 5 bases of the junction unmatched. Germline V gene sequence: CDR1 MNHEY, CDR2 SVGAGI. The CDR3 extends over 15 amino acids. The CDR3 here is CASSSPTGGNSPLHF. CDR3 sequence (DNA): TGTGCCAGCAGTTCCCCGACAGGGGGAAATTCACCCCTCCACTTT.

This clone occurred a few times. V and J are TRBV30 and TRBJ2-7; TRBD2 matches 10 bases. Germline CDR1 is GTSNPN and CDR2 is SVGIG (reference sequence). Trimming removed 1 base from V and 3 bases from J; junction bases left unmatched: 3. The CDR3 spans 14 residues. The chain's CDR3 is CAWSAGLAVYEQYF. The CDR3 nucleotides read TGTGCCTGGAGTGCTGGACTAGCGGTCTACGAGCAGTACTTC.

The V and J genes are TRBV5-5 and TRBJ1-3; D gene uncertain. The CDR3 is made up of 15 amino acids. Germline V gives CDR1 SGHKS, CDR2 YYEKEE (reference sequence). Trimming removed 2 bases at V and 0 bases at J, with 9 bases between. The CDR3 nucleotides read TGTGCCAGCAGCTTTGGGCCAGTCTCTGGAAACACCATATATTTT. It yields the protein CASSFGPVSGNTIYF. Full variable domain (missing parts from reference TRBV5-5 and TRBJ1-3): DAGVTQSPTHLIKTRGQQVTLRCSPISGHKSVSWYQQVLGQGPQFIFQYYEKEERGRGNFPDRFSARQFPNYSSELNVNALLLGDSALYLCASSFGPVSGNTIYFGEGSWLTVV.

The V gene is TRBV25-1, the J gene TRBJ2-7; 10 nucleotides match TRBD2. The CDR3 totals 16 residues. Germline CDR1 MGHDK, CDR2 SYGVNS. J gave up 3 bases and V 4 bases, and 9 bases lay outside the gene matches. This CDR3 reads CASSAPSGRTGYEQYF. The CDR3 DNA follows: TGTGCCAGCAGTGCTCCTAGCGGGAGAACAGGCTACGAGCAGTACTTC.

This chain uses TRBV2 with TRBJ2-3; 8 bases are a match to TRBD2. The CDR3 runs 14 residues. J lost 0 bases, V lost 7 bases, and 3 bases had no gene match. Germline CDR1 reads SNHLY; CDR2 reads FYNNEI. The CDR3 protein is CASKLAGSTDTQYF. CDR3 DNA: TGTGCCAGCAAGCTAGCGGGTAGCACAGATACGCAGTATTTT.

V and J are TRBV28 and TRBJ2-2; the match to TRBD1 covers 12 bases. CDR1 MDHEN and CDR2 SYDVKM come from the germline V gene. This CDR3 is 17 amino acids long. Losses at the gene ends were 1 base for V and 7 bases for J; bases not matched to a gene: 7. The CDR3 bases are TGTGCCAGCAGTTTATTGGGGACAGGGGGCGCCCACGGGGAGCTGTTTTTT. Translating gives CASSLLGTGGAHGELFF. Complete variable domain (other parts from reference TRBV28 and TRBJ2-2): DVKVTQSSRYLVKRTGEKVFLECVQDMDHENMFWYRQDPGLGLRLIYFSYDVKMKEKGDIPEGYSVSREKKERFSLILESASTNQTSMYLCASSLLGTGGAHGELFFGEGSRLTVL.

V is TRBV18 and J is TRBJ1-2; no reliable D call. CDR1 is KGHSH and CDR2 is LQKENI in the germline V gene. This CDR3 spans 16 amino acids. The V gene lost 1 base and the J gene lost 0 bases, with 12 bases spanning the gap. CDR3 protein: CASSPLSGNANYGYTF. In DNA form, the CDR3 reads TGTGCCAGCTCACCACTCTCGGGGAACGCTAACTATGGCTACACCTTC.

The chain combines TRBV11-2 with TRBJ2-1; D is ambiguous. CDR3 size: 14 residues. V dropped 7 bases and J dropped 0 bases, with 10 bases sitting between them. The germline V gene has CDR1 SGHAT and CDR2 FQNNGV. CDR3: CASTPTPSYNEQFF. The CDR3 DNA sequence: TGTGCCAGCACCCCAACTCCCTCCTACAATGAGCAGTTCTTC.

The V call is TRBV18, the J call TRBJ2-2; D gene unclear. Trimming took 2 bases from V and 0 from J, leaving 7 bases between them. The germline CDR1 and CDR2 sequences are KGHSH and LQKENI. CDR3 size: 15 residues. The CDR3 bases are TGTGCCAGCTCACCAGAACAAACGAACACCGGGGAGCTGTTTTTT. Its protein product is CASSPEQTNTGELFF.

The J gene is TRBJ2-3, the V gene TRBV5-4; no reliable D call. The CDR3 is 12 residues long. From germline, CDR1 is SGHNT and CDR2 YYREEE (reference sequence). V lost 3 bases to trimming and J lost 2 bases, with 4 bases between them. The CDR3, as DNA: TGTGCCAGCAGCTCCCACACAGATACGCAGTATTTT. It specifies CASSSHTDTQYF.

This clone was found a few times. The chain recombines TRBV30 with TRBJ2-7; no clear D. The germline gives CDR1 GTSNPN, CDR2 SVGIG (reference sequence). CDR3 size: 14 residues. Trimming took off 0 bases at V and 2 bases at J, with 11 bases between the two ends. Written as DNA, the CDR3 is TGTGCCTGGAGTGTGAGCGCGAAGACCTACGAGCAGTACTTC. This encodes CAWSVSAKTYEQYF. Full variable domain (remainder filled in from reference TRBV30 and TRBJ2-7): SQTIHQWPATLVQPVGSPLSLECTVEGTSNPNLYWYRQAAGRGLQLLFYSVGIGQISSEVPQNLSASRPQDRQFILSSKKLLLSDSGFYLCAWSVSAKTYEQYFGPGTRLTVT.

The CDR3 bases are TGTGCCAGCAGTTGGTACAACAGGGGGACCACTGAAGCTTTCTTT. Protein sequence: CASSWYNRGTTEAFF. The chain uses TRBV28 and TRBJ1-1, with TRBD1 matching over 8 bases. Germline loops: CDR1 MDHEN, CDR2 SYDVKM. The length of the CDR3 is 15 residues. Germline trimming cut 4 bases from V and 4 bases from J; bases unmatched to any gene: 8.

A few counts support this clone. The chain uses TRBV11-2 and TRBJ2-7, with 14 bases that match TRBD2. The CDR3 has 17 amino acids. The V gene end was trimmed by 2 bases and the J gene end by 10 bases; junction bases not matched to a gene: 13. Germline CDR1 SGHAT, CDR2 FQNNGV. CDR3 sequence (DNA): TGTGCCAGCAGCTTAACACCTTACCCGGGACTAGCGGGAGTTCAGTACTTC. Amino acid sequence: CASSLTPYPGLAGVQYF.

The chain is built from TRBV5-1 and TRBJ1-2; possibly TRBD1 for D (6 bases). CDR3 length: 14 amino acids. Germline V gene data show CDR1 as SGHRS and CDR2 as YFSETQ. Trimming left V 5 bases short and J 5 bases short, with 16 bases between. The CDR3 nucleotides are TGCGCCAGCAGACAGAGGACAGATCTGTATGGCTACACCTTC. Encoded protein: CASRQRTDLYGYTF. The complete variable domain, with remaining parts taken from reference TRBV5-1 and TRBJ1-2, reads KAGVTQTPRYLIKTRGQQVTLSCSPISGHRSVSWYQQTPGQGLQFLFEYFSETQRNKGNFPGRFSGRQFSNSRSEMNVSTLELGDSALYLCASRQRTDLYGYTFGSGTRLTVV.